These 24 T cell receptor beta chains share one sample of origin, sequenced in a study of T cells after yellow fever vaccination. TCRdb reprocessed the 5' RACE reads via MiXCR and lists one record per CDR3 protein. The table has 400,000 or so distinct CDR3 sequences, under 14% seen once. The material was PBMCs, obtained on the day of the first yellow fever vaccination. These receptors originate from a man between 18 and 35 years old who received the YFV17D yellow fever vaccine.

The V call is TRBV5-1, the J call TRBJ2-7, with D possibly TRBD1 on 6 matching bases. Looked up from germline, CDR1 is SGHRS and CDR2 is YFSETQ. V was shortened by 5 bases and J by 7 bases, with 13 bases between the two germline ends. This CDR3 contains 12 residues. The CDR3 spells CASSSDSKEQYF. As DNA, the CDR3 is TGCGCCAGCAGTTCGGACAGTAAAGAGCAGTACTTC.

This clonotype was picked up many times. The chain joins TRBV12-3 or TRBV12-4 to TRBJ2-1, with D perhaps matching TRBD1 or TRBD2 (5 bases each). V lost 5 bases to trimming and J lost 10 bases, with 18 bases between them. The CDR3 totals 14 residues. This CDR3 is CASSLGTRGYEQFF. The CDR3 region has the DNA TGTGCCAGCAGTCTCGGGACGCGAGGCTACGAGCAGTTCTTC.

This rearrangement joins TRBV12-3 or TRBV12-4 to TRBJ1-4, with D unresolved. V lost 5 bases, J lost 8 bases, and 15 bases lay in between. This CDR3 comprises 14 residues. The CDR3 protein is CASSRTPAGEKLFF. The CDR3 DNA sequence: TGTGCCAGCAGTCGGACTCCCGCGGGCGAAAAACTGTTTTTT.

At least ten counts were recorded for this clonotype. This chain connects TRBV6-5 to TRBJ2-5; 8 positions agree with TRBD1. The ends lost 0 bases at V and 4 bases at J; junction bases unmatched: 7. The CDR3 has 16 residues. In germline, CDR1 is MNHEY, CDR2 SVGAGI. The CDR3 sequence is CASSYSQGDLGETQYF. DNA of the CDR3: TGTGCCAGCAGTTACTCACAGGGGGACCTAGGAGAGACCCAGTACTTC.

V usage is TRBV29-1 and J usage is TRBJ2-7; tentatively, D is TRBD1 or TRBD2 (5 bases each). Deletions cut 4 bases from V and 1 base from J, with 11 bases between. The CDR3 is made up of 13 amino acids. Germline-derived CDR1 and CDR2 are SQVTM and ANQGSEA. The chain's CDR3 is CSVAQGPSYEQYF. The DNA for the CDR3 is TGCAGCGTTGCGCAGGGACCGTCCTACGAGCAGTACTTC.

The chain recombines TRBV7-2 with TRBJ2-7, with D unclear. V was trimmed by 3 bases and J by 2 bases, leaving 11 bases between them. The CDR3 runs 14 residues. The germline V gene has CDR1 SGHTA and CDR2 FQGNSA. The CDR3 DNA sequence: TGTGCCAGCAGCTTCAATCCTGGGCCCTACGAGCAGTACGTC. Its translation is CASSFNPGPYEQYV.

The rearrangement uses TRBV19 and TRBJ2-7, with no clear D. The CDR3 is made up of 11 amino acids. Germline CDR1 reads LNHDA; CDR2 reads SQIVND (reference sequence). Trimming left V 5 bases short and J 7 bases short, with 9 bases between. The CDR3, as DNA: TGTGCCAGTAGTGCCTCGGTTGAGCAGTACTTC. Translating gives CASSASVEQYF. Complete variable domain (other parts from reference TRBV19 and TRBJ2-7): DGGITQSPKYLFRKEGQNVTLSCEQNLNHDAMYWYRQDPGQGLRLIYYSQIVNDFQKGDIAEGYSVSREKKESFPLTVTSAQKNPTAFYLCASSASVEQYFGPGTRLTVT.

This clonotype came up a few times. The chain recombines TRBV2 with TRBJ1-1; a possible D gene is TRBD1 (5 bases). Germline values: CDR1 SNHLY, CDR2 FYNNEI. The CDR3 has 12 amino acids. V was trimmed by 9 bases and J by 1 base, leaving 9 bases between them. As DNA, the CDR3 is TGTGCCAGGAGGGGAGCGAACACTGAAGCTTTCTTT. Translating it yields CARRGANTEAFF. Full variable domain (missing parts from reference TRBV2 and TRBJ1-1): EPEVTQTPSHQVTQMGQEVILRCVPISNHLYFYWYRQILGQKVEFLVSFYNNEISEKSEIFDDQFSVERPDGSNFTLKIRSTKLEDSAMYFCARRGANTEAFFGQGTRLTVV.

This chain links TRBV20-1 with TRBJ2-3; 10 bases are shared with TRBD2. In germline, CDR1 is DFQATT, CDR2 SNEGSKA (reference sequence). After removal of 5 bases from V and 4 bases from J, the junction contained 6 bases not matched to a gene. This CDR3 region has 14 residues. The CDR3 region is CSAASAGGADTQYF. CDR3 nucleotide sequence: TGCAGTGCTGCCTCAGCGGGGGGGGCAGATACGCAGTATTTT.

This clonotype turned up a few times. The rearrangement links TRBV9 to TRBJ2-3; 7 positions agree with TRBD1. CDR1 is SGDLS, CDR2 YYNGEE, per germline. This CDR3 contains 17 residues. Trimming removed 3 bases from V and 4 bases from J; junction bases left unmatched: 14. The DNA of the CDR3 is TGTGCCAGCAGCGCCCAGGTGAGGGGGACAGATCCAGATACGCAGTATTTT. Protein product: CASSAQVRGTDPDTQYF.

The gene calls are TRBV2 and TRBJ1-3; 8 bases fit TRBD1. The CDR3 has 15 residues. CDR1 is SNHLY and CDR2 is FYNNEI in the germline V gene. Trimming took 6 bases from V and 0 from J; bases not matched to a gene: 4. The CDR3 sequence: CASRLDRVSGNTIYF. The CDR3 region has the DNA TGTGCCAGCAGGTTGGACAGGGTCTCTGGAAACACCATATATTTT.

The CDR3 sequence is CASSLEPGNTEAFF. The CDR3 coding sequence is TGTGCCAGCAGCTTGGAACCCGGTAACACTGAAGCTTTCTTT. The chain joins TRBV5-4 to TRBJ1-1; no clear D. The CDR3 spans 14 residues. CDR1 SGHNT and CDR2 YYREEE come from the germline V gene (reference sequence). The germline V and J ends were trimmed by 0 bases and 2 bases, with 8 bases remaining between them.

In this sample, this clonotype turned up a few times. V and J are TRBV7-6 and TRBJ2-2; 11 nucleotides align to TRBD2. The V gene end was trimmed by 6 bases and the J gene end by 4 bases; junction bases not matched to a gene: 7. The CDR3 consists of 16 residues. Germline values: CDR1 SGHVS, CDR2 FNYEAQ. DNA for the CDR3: TGTGCCAGCAGACCGACTAGCGGGGAGGGCACCGGGGAGCTGTTTTTT. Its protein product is CASRPTSGEGTGELFF.

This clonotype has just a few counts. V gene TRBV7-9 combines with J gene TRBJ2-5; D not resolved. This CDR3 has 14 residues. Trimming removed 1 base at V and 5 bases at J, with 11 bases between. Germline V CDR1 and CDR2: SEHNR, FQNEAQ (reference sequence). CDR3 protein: CASSLVRLAETQYF. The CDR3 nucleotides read TGTGCCAGCAGCTTAGTTAGACTGGCGGAGACCCAGTACTTC.

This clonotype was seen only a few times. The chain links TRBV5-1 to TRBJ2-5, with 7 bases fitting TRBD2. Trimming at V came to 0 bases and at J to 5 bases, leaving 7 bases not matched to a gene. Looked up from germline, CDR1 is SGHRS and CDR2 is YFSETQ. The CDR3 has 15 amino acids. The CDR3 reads CASSLAGLLRETQYF. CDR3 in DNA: TGCGCCAGCAGCTTGGCGGGACTACTTCGGGAGACCCAGTACTTC.

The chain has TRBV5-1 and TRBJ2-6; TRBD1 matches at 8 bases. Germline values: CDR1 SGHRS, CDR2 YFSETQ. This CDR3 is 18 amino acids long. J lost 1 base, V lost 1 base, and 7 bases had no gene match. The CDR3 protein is CASSLQGASSSGANVLTF. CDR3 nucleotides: TGCGCCAGCAGCTTGCAGGGGGCTAGCTCTTCTGGGGCCAACGTCCTGACTTTC.

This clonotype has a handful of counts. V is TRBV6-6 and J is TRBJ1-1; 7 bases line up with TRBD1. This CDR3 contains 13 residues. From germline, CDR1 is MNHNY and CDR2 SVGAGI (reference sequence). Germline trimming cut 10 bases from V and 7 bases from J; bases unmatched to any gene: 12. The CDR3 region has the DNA TGTGCCACTCAGGGGGGGAATGGTGGTGAAGCTTTCTTT. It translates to CATQGGNGGEAFF.

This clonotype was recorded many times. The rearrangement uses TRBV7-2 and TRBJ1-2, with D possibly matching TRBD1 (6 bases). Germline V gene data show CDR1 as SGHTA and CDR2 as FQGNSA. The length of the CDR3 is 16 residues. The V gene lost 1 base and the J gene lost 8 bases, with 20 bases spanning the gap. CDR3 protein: CASSLVAGGQVLGYTF. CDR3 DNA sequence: TGTGCCAGCAGCTTAGTGGCTGGGGGGCAAGTACTCGGCTACACCTTC.

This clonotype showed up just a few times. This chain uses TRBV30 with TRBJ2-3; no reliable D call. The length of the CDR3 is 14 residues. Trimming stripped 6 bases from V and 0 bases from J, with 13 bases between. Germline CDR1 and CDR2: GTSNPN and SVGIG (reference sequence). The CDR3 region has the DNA TGTGCCTGCGGCGGCCCGTTCAGCACAGATACGCAGTATTTT. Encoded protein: CACGGPFSTDTQYF.

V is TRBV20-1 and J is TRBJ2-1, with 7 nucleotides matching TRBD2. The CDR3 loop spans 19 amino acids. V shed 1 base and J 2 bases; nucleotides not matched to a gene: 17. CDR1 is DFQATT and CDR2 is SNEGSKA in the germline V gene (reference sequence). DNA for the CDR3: TGCAGTGCTAGAGCCGCCGGAGGGCGGGGGATAATAACCTACAATGAGCAGTTCTTC. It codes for CSARAAGGRGIITYNEQFF.

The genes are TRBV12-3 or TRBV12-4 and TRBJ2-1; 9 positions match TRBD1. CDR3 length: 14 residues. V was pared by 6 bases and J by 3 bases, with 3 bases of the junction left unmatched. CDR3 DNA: TGTGCCAGCAGCTGGACAGGGGACTACAATGAGCAGTTCTTC. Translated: CASSWTGDYNEQFF.

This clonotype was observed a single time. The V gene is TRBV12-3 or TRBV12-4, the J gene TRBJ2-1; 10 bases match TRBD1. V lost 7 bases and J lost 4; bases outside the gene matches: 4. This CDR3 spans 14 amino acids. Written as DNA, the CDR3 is TGTGCCAGCACTGGGACAGGGGAGTACAATGAGCAGTTCTTC. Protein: CASTGTGEYNEQFF.

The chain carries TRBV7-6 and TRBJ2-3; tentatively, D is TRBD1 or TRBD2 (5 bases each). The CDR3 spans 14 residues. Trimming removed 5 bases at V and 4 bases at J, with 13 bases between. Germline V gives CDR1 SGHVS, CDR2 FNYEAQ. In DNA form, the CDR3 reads TGTGCCAGCAGCCCCCCCGGGGCCCCAGATACGCAGTATTTT. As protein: CASSPPGAPDTQYF.

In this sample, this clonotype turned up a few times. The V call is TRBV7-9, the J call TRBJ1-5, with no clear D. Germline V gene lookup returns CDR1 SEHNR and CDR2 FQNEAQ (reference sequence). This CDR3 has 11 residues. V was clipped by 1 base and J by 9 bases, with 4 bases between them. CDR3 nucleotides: TGTGCCAGCAGCTTAGAGGGGCCCCAGCATTTT. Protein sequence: CASSLEGPQHF.